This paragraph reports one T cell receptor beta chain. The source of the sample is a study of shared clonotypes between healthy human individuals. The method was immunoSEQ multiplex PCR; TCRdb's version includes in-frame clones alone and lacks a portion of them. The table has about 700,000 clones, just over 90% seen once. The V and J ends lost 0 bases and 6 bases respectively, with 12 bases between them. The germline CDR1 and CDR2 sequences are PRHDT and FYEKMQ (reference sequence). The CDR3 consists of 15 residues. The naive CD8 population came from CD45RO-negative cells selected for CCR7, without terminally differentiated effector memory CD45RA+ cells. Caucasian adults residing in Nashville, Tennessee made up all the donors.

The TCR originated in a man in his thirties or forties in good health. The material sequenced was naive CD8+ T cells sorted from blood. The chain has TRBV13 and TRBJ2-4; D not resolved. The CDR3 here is CASSLGRGSVNIQYF. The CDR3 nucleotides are TGTGCCAGCAGCTTAGGTCGTGGATCCGTAAACATTCAGTACTTC.